These 14 T cell receptor beta chains originate from one sample sequenced in a study of blood T cell repertoires in COVID-19. The assay was immunoSEQ multiplex PCR, and TCRdb's table has in-frame clones only and misses some. Of some 260,000 clones in the sample, approximately 85% are singletons; the top ten hold 0.7%. The sequenced sample was peripheral blood. Receptors originate from a human donor in a cohort sampled during active COVID-19.

Here the CDR3 DNA reads TGTGCCATCTGGGGGGGCAGGCGAGAGACCCAGTACTTC. Its translation is CAIWGGRRETQYF. This chain links TRBV10-3 with TRBJ2-5, with a tentative D call TRBD2 (7 bases). The germline V and J ends were trimmed by 8 bases and 4 bases, with 14 bases remaining between them. Looked up from germline, CDR1 is ENHRY and CDR2 is SYGVKD. CDR3 size: 13 residues.

The CDR3 bases are TGTGCCAGCAGTTTCGTCCCGGGACAGGGCTCTGGGGCCAACGTCCTGACTTTC. Its translation is CASSFVPGQGSGANVLTF. This chain connects TRBV28 to TRBJ2-6; TRBD1 matches 9 bases. Germline V gene lookup returns CDR1 MDHEN and CDR2 SYDVKM. There are 18 residues in the CDR3. V was clipped by 3 bases and J by 0 bases; unmatched bases: 6. The whole variable domain, filled in from reference TRBV28 and TRBJ2-6, reads DVKVTQSSRYLVKRTGEKVFLECVQDMDHENMFWYRQDPGLGLRLIYFSYDVKMKEKGDIPEGYSVSREKKERFSLILESASTNQTSMYLCASSFVPGQGSGANVLTFGAGSRLTVL.

This clone was recorded once. This chain connects TRBV28 to TRBJ2-5; 7 nucleotides line up with TRBD2. The V and J ends lost 8 bases and 1 base, in that order; junction bases with no gene match: 1. The CDR3 totals 12 residues. Germline CDR1 is MDHEN and CDR2 is SYDVKM. The CDR3 spells CASGRVQETQYF. CDR3 coding DNA: TGTGCCAGCGGGAGGGTCCAAGAGACCCAGTACTTC.

In nucleotides, the CDR3 is TGTGCCAGTAGACTTGGACACTTCAATCAGCCCCAGCATTTT. Amino acid sequence: CASRLGHFNQPQHF. The chain employs TRBV19 and TRBJ1-5; TRBD1 is a possible D gene (5 bases). With 6 bases removed from V and 3 bases from J, the gap between germline ends came to 12 bases. This CDR3 has 14 residues. Germline V gene data show CDR1 as LNHDA and CDR2 as SQIVND (reference sequence).

The chain has TRBV15 and TRBJ2-7; 7 nucleotides line up with TRBD1. The length of the CDR3 is 16 residues. Trimming took 3 bases from V and 4 from J; bases not matched to a gene: 12. In germline, CDR1 is LNHNV, CDR2 YYDKDF (reference sequence). The CDR3 protein is CATSRNRQGLEYEQYF. CDR3 nucleotide sequence: TGTGCCACCAGCAGGAACCGACAGGGTCTTGAGTACGAGCAGTACTTC.

The V gene is TRBV28, the J gene TRBJ2-7; D is possibly TRBD1 (6 bases). Germline V gives CDR1 MDHEN, CDR2 SYDVKM. V was trimmed by 6 bases and J by 3 bases, leaving 18 bases between them. The CDR3 loop spans 15 amino acids. The CDR3 nucleotides are TGTGCCAGCAGCTCCCTGGCGTGGGGACACTACGAGCAGTACTTC. Protein: CASSSLAWGHYEQYF.

In this sample, this clone turned up once. The V gene is TRBV6-5, the J gene TRBJ1-3; TRBD1 matches at 7 bases. The germline V gene encodes CDR1 MNHEY and CDR2 SVGAGI. V lost 8 bases, J lost 4 bases, and 5 bases stayed unmatched. This CDR3 comprises 13 residues. CDR3 residues: CASWRGRGNTIYF. The CDR3 bases are TGTGCCAGCTGGAGGGGGCGAGGAAACACCATATATTTT.

This sequence joins TRBV19 and TRBJ2-1; TRBD1 might be the D (5 bases). CDR1 and CDR2 (germline): LNHDA, SQIVND (reference sequence). The ends were cut back, 3 bases at V and 2 bases at J, with 11 bases in the middle. The CDR3 covers 15 residues. Here the CDR3 DNA reads TGTGCCAGTAGTATCTCTGGGGCTGCCTACAATGAGCAGTTCTTC. This gives the protein CASSISGAAYNEQFF. Together with reference TRBV19 and TRBJ2-1, the CDR3 gives the full variable domain: DGGITQSPKYLFRKEGQNVTLSCEQNLNHDAMYWYRQDPGQGLRLIYYSQIVNDFQKGDIAEGYSVSREKKESFPLTVTSAQKNPTAFYLCASSISGAAYNEQFFGPGTRLTVL.

The rearrangement links TRBV6-5 to TRBJ1-1, with 7 bases fitting TRBD1. Germline values: CDR1 MNHEY, CDR2 SVGAGI. CDR3 length: 13 residues. J was trimmed by 5 bases and V by 6 bases; bases with no gene match: 6. CDR3 amino acids: CASSTQGRTEAFF. In nucleotides, the CDR3 is TGTGCCAGCAGCACACAGGGGCGGACTGAAGCTTTCTTT.

V and J are TRBV7-2 and TRBJ1-2, with D tentatively TRBD1 (6 bases). This CDR3 is 13 amino acids long. Trimming removed 8 bases from V and 4 bases from J, with 14 bases in between. Germline loops: CDR1 SGHTA, CDR2 FQGNSA. The CDR3 sequence is CASGDTGSYGYTF. DNA of the CDR3: TGTGCCAGCGGTGACACAGGGTCCTATGGCTACACCTTC.

J is TRBJ2-1 and V is TRBV5-6; D ambiguous. The ends were cut back, 4 bases at V and 8 bases at J, with 13 bases in the middle. In germline, CDR1 is SGHDT, CDR2 YYEEEE. The CDR3 totals 13 residues. The CDR3 loop is CASSPPHGDEQFF. As DNA, the CDR3 is TGTGCCAGCAGCCCCCCCCACGGTGATGAGCAGTTCTTC.

For the CDR3, the DNA is TGTGCCAGCAGTTTAGTTGGGCGTAACTATAATTCACCCCTCCACTTT. This codes for CASSLVGRNYNSPLHF. The rearrangement joins TRBV27 to TRBJ1-6; D unclear. CDR1 is MNHEY and CDR2 is SMNVEV in the germline V gene (reference sequence). The V and J ends lost 2 bases and 3 bases respectively, with 11 bases between them. CDR3 size: 16 residues.

J is TRBJ1-2 and V is TRBV20-1; 8 bases match TRBD1. This CDR3 has 14 residues. Germline V gene sequence: CDR1 DFQATT, CDR2 SNEGSKA (reference sequence). The V gene end was trimmed by 3 bases and the J gene end by 8 bases; junction bases not matched to a gene: 11. CDR3 sequence (DNA): TGCAGTGCTAGTGATGGACAGGGTGTGGAAGGCTACACCTTC. This gives the protein CSASDGQGVEGYTF.

V and J are TRBV6-6 and TRBJ2-7; unclear D gene. Germline values: CDR1 MNHNY, CDR2 SVGAGI (reference sequence). Trimming cost V 7 bases and J 0 bases, with 10 bases left between them. The CDR3 is made up of 13 amino acids. The CDR3 sequence is CASNAASSYEQYF. The CDR3 nucleotides are TGTGCCAGCAATGCCGCTAGCTCCTACGAGCAGTACTTC.